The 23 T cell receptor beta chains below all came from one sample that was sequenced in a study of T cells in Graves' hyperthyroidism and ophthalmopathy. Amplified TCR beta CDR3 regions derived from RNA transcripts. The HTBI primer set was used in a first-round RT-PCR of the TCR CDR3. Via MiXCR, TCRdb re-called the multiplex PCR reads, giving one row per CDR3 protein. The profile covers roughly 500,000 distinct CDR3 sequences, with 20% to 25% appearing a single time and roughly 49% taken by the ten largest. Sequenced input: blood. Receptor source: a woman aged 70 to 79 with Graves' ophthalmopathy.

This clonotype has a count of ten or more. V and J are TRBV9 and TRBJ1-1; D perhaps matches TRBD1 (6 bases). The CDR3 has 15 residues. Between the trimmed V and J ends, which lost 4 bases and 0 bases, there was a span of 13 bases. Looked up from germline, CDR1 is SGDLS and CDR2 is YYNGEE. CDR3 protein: CASSTTGELNTEAFF. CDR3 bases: TGTGCCAGCAGCACGACAGGAGAACTGAACACTGAAGCTTTCTTT.

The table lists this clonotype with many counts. This CDR3 reads CASTIPDFYSEAFF. For the CDR3, the DNA is TGTGCCAGCACGATCCCGGACTTTTACTCTGAAGCTTTCTTT. V usage is TRBV28 and J usage is TRBJ1-1; D ambiguous. The CDR3 totals 14 residues. Trimming shortened V by 7 bases and J by 6 bases, and 18 bases separated the two germline ends. The germline gives CDR1 MDHEN, CDR2 SYDVKM.

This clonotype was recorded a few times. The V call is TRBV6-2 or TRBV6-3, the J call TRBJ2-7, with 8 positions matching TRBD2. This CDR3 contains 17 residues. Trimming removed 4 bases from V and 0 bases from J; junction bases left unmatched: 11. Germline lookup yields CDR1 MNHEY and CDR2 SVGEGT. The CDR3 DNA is TGTGCCAGCAGTTTAAATGGAGGGGCGGGAGGCTCCTACGAGCAGTACTTC. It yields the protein CASSLNGGAGGSYEQYF.

The CDR3 DNA reads as TGTGCCAGTAGTCCGAGACTAGCAGTGAGCTCCTACGAGCAGTACTTC. It translates to CASSPRLAVSSYEQYF. V usage is TRBV19 and J usage is TRBJ2-7; 7 nucleotides line up with TRBD2. Germline V lookup: CDR1 LNHDA, CDR2 SQIVND (reference sequence). J was trimmed by 0 bases and V by 5 bases; bases with no gene match: 10. The length of the CDR3 is 16 residues.

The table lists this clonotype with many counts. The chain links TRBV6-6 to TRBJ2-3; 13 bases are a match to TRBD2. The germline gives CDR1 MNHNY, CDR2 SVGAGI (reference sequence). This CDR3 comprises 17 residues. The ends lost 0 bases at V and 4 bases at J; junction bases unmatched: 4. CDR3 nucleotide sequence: TGTGCCAGCAGTTACTCTTGGACTAGCGGGAGACCAGATACGCAGTATTTT. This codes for CASSYSWTSGRPDTQYF.

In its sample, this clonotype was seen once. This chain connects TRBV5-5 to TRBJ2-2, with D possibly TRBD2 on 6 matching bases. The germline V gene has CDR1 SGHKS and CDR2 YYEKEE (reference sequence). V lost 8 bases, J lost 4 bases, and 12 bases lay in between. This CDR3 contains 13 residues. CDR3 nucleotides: TGTGCCAGAGGAGGGAAGGGCACCGGGGAGCTGTTTTTT. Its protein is CARGGKGTGELFF.

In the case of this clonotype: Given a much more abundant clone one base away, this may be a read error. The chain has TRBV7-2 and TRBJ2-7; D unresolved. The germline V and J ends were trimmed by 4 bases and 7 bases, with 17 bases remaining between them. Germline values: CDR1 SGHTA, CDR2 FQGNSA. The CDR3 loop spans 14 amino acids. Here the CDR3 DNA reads TGTGCCAGCAGCTCCGTGACTTCCTACAATGAGCAGTACTTC. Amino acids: CASSSVTSYNEQYF.

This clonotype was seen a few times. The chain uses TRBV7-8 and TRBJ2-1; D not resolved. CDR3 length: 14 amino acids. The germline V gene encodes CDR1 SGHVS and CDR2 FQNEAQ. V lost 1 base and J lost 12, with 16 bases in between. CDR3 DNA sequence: TGTGCCAGCAGCTTAGGAGAAGACCCTCCGAGGCAGTTCTTC. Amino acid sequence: CASSLGEDPPRQFF. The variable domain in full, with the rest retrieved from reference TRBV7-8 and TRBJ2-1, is GAGVSQSPRYKVAKRGQDVALRCDPISGHVSLFWYQQALGQGPEFLTYFQNEAQLDKSGLPSDRFFAERPEGSVSTLKIQRTQQEDSAVYLCASSLGEDPPRQFFGPGTRLTVL.

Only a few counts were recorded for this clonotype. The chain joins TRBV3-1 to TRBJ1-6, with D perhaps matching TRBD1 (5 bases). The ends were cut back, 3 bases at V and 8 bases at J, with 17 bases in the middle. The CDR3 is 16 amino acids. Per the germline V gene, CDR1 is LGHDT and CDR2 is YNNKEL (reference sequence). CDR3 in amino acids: CASSHDGRGPDSPLHF. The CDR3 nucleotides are TGTGCCAGCAGCCATGATGGCCGGGGCCCAGATTCACCCCTCCACTTT.

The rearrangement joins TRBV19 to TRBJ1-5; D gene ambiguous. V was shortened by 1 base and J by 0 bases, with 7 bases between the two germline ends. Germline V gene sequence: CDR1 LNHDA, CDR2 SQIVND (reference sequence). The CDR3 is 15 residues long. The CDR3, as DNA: TGTGCCAGTAGTATAGGGCAGTATAGCAATCAGCCCCAGCATTTT. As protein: CASSIGQYSNQPQHF.

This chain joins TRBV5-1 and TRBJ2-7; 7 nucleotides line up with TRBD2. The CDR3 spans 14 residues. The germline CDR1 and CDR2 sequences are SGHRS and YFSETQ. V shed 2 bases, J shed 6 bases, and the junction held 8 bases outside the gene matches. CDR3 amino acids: CASSLTAGSPEQYF. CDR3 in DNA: TGCGCCAGCAGCTTAACAGCGGGAAGTCCCGAGCAGTACTTC.

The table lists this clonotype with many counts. The CDR3: CASSRIGRGGDEQFF. CDR3 DNA: TGTGCCAGCAGCCGCATCGGGAGGGGTGGGGATGAGCAGTTCTTC. J is TRBJ2-1 and V is TRBV13, with 8 bases fitting TRBD2. The CDR3 has 15 amino acids. Trimming removed 5 bases from V and 8 bases from J; junction bases left unmatched: 11. The germline gives CDR1 PRHDT, CDR2 FYEKMQ (reference sequence).

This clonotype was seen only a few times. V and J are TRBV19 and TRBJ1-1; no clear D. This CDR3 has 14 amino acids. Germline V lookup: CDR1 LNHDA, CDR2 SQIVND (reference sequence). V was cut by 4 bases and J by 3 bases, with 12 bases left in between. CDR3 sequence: CASSTHPLDTEAFF. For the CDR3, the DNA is TGTGCCAGTAGTACCCACCCCTTGGACACTGAAGCTTTCTTT.

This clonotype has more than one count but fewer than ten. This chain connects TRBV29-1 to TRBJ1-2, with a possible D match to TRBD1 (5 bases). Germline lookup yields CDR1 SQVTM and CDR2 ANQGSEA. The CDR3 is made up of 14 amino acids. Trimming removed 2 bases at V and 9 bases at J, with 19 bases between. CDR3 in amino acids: CSVENSRDALSYTF. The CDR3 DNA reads TGCAGCGTTGAAAACTCCCGGGACGCTTTAAGCTACACCTTC.

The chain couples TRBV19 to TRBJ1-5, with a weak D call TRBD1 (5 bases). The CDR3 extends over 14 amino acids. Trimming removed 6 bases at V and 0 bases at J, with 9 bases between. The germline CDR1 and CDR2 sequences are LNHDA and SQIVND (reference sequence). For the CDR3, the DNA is TGTGCCAGTAGGACAGTAAATAGCAATCAGCCCCAGCATTTT. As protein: CASRTVNSNQPQHF.

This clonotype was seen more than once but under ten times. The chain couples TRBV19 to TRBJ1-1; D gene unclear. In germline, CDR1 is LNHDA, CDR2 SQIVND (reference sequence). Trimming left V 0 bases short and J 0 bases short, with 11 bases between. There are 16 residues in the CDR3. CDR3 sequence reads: CASSIDPEAMNTEAFF. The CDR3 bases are TGTGCCAGTAGTATAGATCCCGAAGCCATGAACACTGAAGCTTTCTTT.

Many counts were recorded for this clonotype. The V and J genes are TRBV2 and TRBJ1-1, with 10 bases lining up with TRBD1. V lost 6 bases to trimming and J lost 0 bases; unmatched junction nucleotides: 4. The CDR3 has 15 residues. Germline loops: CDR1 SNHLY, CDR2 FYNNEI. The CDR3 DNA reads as TGTGCCAGCAGGAAGGACAGGGGGATGAACACTGAAGCTTTCTTT. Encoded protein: CASRKDRGMNTEAFF.

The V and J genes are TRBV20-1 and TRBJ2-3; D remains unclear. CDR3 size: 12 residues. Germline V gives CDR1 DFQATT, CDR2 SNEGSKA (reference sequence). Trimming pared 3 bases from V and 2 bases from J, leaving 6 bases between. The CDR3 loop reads CSASHSTDTQYF. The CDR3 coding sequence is TGCAGTGCTAGCCACTCCACAGATACGCAGTATTTT.

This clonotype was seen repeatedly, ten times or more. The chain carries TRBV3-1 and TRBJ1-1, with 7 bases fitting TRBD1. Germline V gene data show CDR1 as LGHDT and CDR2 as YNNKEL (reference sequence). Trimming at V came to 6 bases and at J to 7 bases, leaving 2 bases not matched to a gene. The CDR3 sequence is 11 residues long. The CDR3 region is CASRRTGEAFF. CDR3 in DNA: TGTGCCAGCAGACGGACAGGTGAAGCTTTCTTT. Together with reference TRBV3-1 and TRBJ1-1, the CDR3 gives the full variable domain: DTAVSQTPKYLVTQMGNDKSIKCEQNLGHDTMYWYKQDSKKFLKIMFSYNNKELIINETVPNRFSPKSPDKAHLNLHINSLELGDSAVYFCASRRTGEAFFGQGTRLTVV.

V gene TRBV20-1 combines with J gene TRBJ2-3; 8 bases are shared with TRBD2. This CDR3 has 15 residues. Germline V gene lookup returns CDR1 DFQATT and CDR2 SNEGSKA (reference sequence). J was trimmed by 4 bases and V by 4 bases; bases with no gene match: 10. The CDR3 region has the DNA TGCAGTGCTACCCCCTGGGGCGGGAGGTCAGATACGCAGTATTTT. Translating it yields CSATPWGGRSDTQYF.

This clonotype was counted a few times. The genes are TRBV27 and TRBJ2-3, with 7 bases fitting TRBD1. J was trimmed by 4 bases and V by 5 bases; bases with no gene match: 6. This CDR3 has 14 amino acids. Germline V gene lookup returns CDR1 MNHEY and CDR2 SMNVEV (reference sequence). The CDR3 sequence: CASSRQGPPDTQYF. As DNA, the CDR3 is TGTGCCAGCAGTCGACAGGGCCCCCCAGATACGCAGTATTTT.

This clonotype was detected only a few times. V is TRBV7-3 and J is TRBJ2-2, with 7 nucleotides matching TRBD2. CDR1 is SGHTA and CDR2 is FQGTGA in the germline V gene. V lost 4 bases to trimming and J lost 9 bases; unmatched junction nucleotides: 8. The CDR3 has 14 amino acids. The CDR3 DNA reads TGTGCCAGCAGCTCCCGGCGGGAGAGTCGGGAGCTGTTTTTT. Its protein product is CASSSRRESRELFF.

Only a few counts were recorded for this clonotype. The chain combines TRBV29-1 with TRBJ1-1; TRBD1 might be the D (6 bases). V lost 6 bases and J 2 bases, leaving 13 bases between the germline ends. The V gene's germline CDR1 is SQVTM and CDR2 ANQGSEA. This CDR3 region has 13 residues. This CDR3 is CSVTRGGNTEAFF. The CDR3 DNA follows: TGCAGCGTCACCCGAGGGGGAAACACTGAAGCTTTCTTT.